The sequence of this T cell receptor (beta chain) was determined in a study of blood T cell repertoires in COVID-19. Turning to the study itself: Both acute and convalescent COVID-19 samples were obtained from the United States, Italy and Spain. The analysed material was cDNA or gDNA that came from T cells, B-cell-depleted T cells, or PBMCs.

This CDR3 region has 12 residues. The ends were cut back, 5 bases at V and 6 bases at J, with 8 bases in the middle. Germline CDR1 SGHTA, CDR2 FQGNSA. Some clones are missing from TCRdb's copy, which holds only in-frame ones; the method was immunoSEQ multiplex PCR. Here the sample spans about 270,000 clones, roughly 86% being singletons. This chain links TRBV7-2 with TRBJ2-1; a possible D gene is TRBD2 (5 bases). The specimen sequenced was peripheral blood. The receptor was isolated from a woman aged 60 to 75 who had recovered from COVID-19. Here the CDR3 DNA reads TGTGCCAGCAGCAGAAGCGGCAATGAGCAGTTCTTC. Its translation: CASSRSGNEQFF. The full variable domain, its missing parts supplied by reference TRBV7-2 and TRBJ2-1, is GAGVSQSPSNKVTEKGKDVELRCDPISGHTALYWYRQSLGQGLEFLIYFQGNSAPDKSGLPSDRFSAERTGGSVSTLTIQRTQQEDSAVYLCASSRSGNEQFFGPGTRLTVL.